Listed here are 23 T cell receptor beta chains from one sample, sequenced in a study of T cells in Graves' hyperthyroidism and ophthalmopathy. RNA transcripts served as the template for amplifying TCR beta CDR3 regions. Primed by the HTBI set, a first-round RT-PCR was run on the TCR CDR3. TCRdb fed the multiplex PCR reads into MiXCR, producing one record per CDR3 protein. The table lists about 380,000 distinct CDR3 sequences, approximately 17% of them singletons. The source material was blood. Source of these receptors: a man aged 18 to 30 with Graves' ophthalmopathy.

This clonotype occurred many times. This rearrangement joins TRBV2 to TRBJ1-1, with a weak D call TRBD1 (6 bases). V was shortened by 8 bases and J by 0 bases, with 10 bases between the two germline ends. Germline CDR1 reads SNHLY; CDR2 reads FYNNEI. The CDR3 consists of 13 residues. The CDR3 reads CASRDNMNTEAFF. In DNA form, the CDR3 reads TGTGCCAGCCGGGACAACATGAACACTGAAGCTTTCTTT.

This clonotype was counted many times. V is TRBV27 and J is TRBJ2-1, with unresolved D. Germline lookup yields CDR1 MNHEY and CDR2 SMNVEV (reference sequence). CDR3 length equals 13 residues. V shed 6 bases and J shed 7 bases, with 13 bases lying between them. This CDR3 is CASSHTSANEQFF. The CDR3 DNA is TGTGCCAGCAGCCACACCTCAGCGAATGAGCAGTTCTTC.

This clonotype appeared a few times. The chain is built from TRBV2 and TRBJ2-7; no firm D call. Germline lookup yields CDR1 SNHLY and CDR2 FYNNEI. The V and J ends lost 6 bases and 6 bases respectively, with 9 bases between them. The CDR3 extends over 11 amino acids. The CDR3 coding sequence is TGTGCCAGCAGCGTGAGTCCCGAGCAGTACTTC. It translates to CASSVSPEQYF. Based on the CDR3 plus reference TRBV2 and TRBJ2-7, the full variable domain is EPEVTQTPSHQVTQMGQEVILRCVPISNHLYFYWYRQILGQKVEFLVSFYNNEISEKSEIFDDQFSVERPDGSNFTLKIRSTKLEDSAMYFCASSVSPEQYFGPGTRLTVT.

This clonotype was counted ten times or more. The CDR3 nucleotides are TGTGCCAGCAGTGTTGGGACATATAGCACAGATACGCAGTATTTT. Its translation is CASSVGTYSTDTQYF. This rearrangement joins TRBV12-3 or TRBV12-4 to TRBJ2-3, with D tentatively TRBD1 (6 bases). Trimming shortened V by 5 bases and J by 0 bases, and 12 bases separated the two germline ends. CDR3 length: 15 amino acids.

V and J are TRBV6-1 and TRBJ1-1; D gene unclear. Between the trimmed V and J ends, which lost 6 bases and 1 base, there was a span of 9 bases. The CDR3 has 13 amino acids. The germline CDR1 and CDR2 sequences are MNHNS and SASEGT. The CDR3 is CASSRNRNTEAFF. The CDR3 nucleotides are TGTGCCAGCAGCCGCAACAGGAACACTGAAGCTTTCTTT.

The J gene is TRBJ2-4, the V gene TRBV5-1; unclear D gene. The germline V and J ends were trimmed by 3 bases and 0 bases, with 10 bases remaining between them. In germline, CDR1 is SGHRS, CDR2 YFSETQ. The CDR3 has 15 residues. For the CDR3, the DNA is TGCGCCAGCAGCTGGATGGGTATAGCCAAAAACATTCAGTACTTC. As protein: CASSWMGIAKNIQYF. Full variable domain (outside the CDR3, taken from reference TRBV5-1 and TRBJ2-4): KAGVTQTPRYLIKTRGQQVTLSCSPISGHRSVSWYQQTPGQGLQFLFEYFSETQRNKGNFPGRFSGRQFSNSRSEMNVSTLELGDSALYLCASSWMGIAKNIQYFGAGTRLSVL.

CDR3 sequence reads: CASSGRDYILNEQFF. The CDR3 DNA follows: TGCGCCAGCAGCGGGCGGGACTATATTTTAAATGAGCAGTTCTTC. V usage is TRBV5-1 and J usage is TRBJ2-1, with 7 bases matching TRBD2. Germline V CDR1 and CDR2: SGHRS, YFSETQ. The CDR3 spans 15 residues. V shed 4 bases and J 7 bases; nucleotides not matched to a gene: 11.

The chain couples TRBV20-1 to TRBJ1-4, with TRBD1 matching over 11 bases. The J segment lost 7 bases and the V segment lost 3 bases, leaving 7 bases of the junction unmatched. This CDR3 is 15 amino acids long. CDR1 and CDR2 (germline): DFQATT, SNEGSKA (reference sequence). CDR3 in DNA: TGCAGTGCTAGGGACTACGGGACAGGGGGTGAAAAACTGTTTTTT. It is translated as CSARDYGTGGEKLFF.

This clonotype was observed many times. This chain links TRBV12-3 or TRBV12-4 with TRBJ1-2, with 8 bases lining up with TRBD1. The CDR3 runs 12 residues. The junction had 4 bases not matched to a gene; V was cut back by 6 bases and J by 7 bases. The CDR3, as DNA: TGTGCCAGCAGGCAGGGGGCTGTTGGCTACACCTTC. Its protein product is CASRQGAVGYTF.

This clonotype was counted many times. V usage is TRBV6-1 and J usage is TRBJ2-5; 9 bases match TRBD2. V trimming: 3 bases; J trimming: 5 bases; junction bases outside the gene matches: 10. CDR3 length: 16 residues. Germline CDR1 and CDR2: MNHNS and SASEGT. The CDR3 bases are TGTGCCAGCAGTGACACGGCGCGGGGGGGCTTGGAGACCCAGTACTTC. Translating gives CASSDTARGGLETQYF.

The sample holds a few counts of this clonotype. This chain connects TRBV11-2 to TRBJ2-4, with 10 bases fitting TRBD2. The CDR3 is 17 amino acids. Germline CDR1 SGHAT, CDR2 FQNNGV. Trimming at V came to 3 bases and at J to 5 bases, leaving 10 bases not matched to a gene. The CDR3 DNA sequence: TGTGCCAGCAGCTTTCTAGCGGGGGCGGGGGGGGAAAACATTCAGTACTTC. Translation: CASSFLAGAGGENIQYF.

This clonotype has just one count. The genes are TRBV3-1 and TRBJ2-1, with a tentative D call TRBD2 (6 bases). Germline lookup yields CDR1 LGHDT and CDR2 YNNKEL (reference sequence). The CDR3 spans 14 residues. V was pared by 9 bases and J by 2 bases, with 14 bases between. The CDR3, as DNA: TGTGCCAGTCACGGCGGGGAGCCCTACAATGAGCAGTTCTTC. Translated: CASHGGEPYNEQFF.

This clonotype was picked up many times. In DNA, the CDR3 is TGTGCCAGCAGTGATAATCCGGGACAGGCCTACGAGCAGTACTTC. It yields the protein CASSDNPGQAYEQYF. This chain joins TRBV6-1 and TRBJ2-7; 8 bases match TRBD1. The CDR3 totals 15 residues. The junction had 6 bases not matched to a gene; V was cut back by 3 bases and J by 2 bases. Germline CDR1 is MNHNS and CDR2 is SASEGT.

This clonotype was observed at least ten times. V usage is TRBV6-2 or TRBV6-3 and J usage is TRBJ2-6; D unclear. V was cut by 0 bases and J by 1 base, with 19 bases left in between. The germline V gene has CDR1 MNHEY and CDR2 SVGEGT. The CDR3 has 20 residues. As DNA, the CDR3 is TGTGCCAGCAGTTACTCGCTGGGCAGTGGAAGGTCTTCTGGGGCCAACGTCCTGACTTTC. It codes for CASSYSLGSGRSSGANVLTF.

This sequence joins TRBV6-5 and TRBJ2-2; maybe TRBD1 (5 bases). CDR1 is MNHEY, CDR2 SVGAGI, per germline. V dropped 4 bases and J dropped 3 bases, with 18 bases sitting between them. The CDR3 covers 17 residues. The CDR3: CASSFEGAPPYTGELFF. CDR3 nucleotide sequence: TGTGCCAGCAGTTTTGAAGGGGCGCCCCCGTACACCGGGGAGCTGTTTTTT.

In its sample, this clonotype was seen many times. V and J are TRBV7-8 and TRBJ2-5; 15 nucleotides line up with TRBD2. Germline V gives CDR1 SGHVS, CDR2 FQNEAQ. V shed 5 bases, J shed 5 bases, and the junction held 6 bases outside the gene matches. CDR3 size: 16 residues. The CDR3 region has the DNA TGTGCCAGCAGCCCTTGGACTAGCGGGGGGGGGGAGACCCAGTACTTC. Translation: CASSPWTSGGGETQYF.

This rearrangement joins TRBV5-1 to TRBJ2-7; 7 bases fit TRBD1. This CDR3 is built from 15 residues. V lost 7 bases, J lost 5 bases, and 15 bases stayed unmatched. The V gene's germline CDR1 is SGHRS and CDR2 YFSETQ. The CDR3 sequence: CASAISRGITDEQYF. The CDR3 DNA reads TGCGCCAGCGCCATTAGCAGGGGGATCACGGACGAGCAGTACTTC.

This clonotype was detected only a few times. The chain carries TRBV19 and TRBJ1-5, with TRBD1 as a possible D gene (6 bases). V was trimmed by 4 bases and J by 6 bases, leaving 16 bases between them. The V gene's germline CDR1 is LNHDA and CDR2 SQIVND (reference sequence). This CDR3 contains 15 residues. CDR3 sequence: CASSTLQGYGQPQHF. The CDR3 nucleotides read TGTGCCAGTAGTACGTTACAGGGTTATGGTCAGCCCCAGCATTTT. The full variable domain, its missing parts supplied by reference TRBV19 and TRBJ1-5, is DGGITQSPKYLFRKEGQNVTLSCEQNLNHDAMYWYRQDPGQGLRLIYYSQIVNDFQKGDIAEGYSVSREKKESFPLTVTSAQKNPTAFYLCASSTLQGYGQPQHFGDGTRLSIL.

This chain links TRBV7-3 with TRBJ2-5, with 16 bases lining up with TRBD2. CDR1 is SGHTA and CDR2 is FQGTGA in the germline V gene. Trimming removed 5 bases from V and 6 bases from J; junction bases left unmatched: 9. The CDR3 spans 17 residues. CDR3 in DNA: TGTGCCAGCAGCGAAACCGGGACTAGCGGGGGGGCAAAGACCCAGTACTTC. Translating gives CASSETGTSGGAKTQYF.

This clonotype was observed many times. J is TRBJ1-5 and V is TRBV7-2; 7 bases agree with TRBD1. Germline V gene lookup returns CDR1 SGHTA and CDR2 FQGNSA. This CDR3 spans 15 amino acids. The junction had 6 bases not matched to a gene; V was cut back by 5 bases and J by 2 bases. The CDR3 sequence is CASSPTGVGNQPQHF. The CDR3 DNA is TGTGCCAGCAGCCCCACAGGGGTCGGCAATCAGCCCCAGCATTTT.

The chain is built from TRBV7-6 and TRBJ1-1, with 10 bases aligning to TRBD1. CDR1 SGHVS and CDR2 FNYEAQ come from the germline V gene. The CDR3 spans 12 residues. V was clipped by 4 bases and J by 7 bases; unmatched bases: 0. The CDR3 coding sequence is TGTGCCAGCAGCTGGACAGGGGGTGAAGCTTTCTTT. Amino acid sequence: CASSWTGGEAFF.

The chain carries TRBV7-6 and TRBJ1-5; D not certain. Germline assignment: CDR1 SGHVS and CDR2 FNYEAQ. V gave up 4 bases and J gave up 4 bases, with 8 bases separating them. The CDR3 totals 13 residues. Here the CDR3 reads CASSSDSNQPQHF. CDR3 coding DNA: TGTGCCAGCAGCTCGGACTCAAATCAGCCCCAGCATTTT.

With regard to this clonotype: A much more abundant neighbour one base away suggests this may be a read error. The chain recombines TRBV29-1 with TRBJ2-7; 7 positions agree with TRBD1. The germline CDR1 and CDR2 sequences are SQVTM and ANQGSEA. The CDR3 is 15 residues long. CDR3 amino acids: CSVEAPPGQHYEQHF. CDR3 DNA: TGCAGCGTTGAAGCCCCACCGGGACAGCACTACGAGCAGCACTTC.